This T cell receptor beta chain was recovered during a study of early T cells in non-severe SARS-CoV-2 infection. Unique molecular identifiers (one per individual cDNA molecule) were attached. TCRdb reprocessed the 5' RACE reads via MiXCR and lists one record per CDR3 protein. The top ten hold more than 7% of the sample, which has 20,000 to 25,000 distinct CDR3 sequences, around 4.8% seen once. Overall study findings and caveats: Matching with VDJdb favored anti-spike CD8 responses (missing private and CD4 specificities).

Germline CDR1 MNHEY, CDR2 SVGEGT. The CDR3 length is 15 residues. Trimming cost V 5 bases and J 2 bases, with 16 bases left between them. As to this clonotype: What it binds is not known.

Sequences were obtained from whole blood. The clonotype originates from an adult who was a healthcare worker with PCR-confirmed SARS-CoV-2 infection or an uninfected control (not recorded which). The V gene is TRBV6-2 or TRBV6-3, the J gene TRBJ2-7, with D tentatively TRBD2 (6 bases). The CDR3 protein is CASSPRQGGAYEQYF. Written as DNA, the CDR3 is TGTGCCAGCAGTCCTCGACAAGGAGGGGCCTACGAGCAGTACTTC.